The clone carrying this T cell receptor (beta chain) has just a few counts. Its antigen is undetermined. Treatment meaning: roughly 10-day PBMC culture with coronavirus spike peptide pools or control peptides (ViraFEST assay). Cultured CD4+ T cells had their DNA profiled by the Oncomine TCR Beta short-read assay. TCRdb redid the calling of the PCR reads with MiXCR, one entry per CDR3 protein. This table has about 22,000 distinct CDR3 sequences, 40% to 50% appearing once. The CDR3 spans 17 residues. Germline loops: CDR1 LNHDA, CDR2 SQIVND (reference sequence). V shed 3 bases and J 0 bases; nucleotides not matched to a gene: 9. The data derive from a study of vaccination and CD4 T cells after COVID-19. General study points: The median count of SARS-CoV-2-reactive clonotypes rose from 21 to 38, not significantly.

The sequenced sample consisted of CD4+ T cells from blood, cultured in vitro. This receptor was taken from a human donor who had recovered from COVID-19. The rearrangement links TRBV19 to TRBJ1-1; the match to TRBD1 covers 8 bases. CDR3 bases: TGTGCCAGTAGTATTAGCGCCGGACAGGGTCTGAACACTGAAGCTTTCTTT. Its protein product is CASSISAGQGLNTEAFF.